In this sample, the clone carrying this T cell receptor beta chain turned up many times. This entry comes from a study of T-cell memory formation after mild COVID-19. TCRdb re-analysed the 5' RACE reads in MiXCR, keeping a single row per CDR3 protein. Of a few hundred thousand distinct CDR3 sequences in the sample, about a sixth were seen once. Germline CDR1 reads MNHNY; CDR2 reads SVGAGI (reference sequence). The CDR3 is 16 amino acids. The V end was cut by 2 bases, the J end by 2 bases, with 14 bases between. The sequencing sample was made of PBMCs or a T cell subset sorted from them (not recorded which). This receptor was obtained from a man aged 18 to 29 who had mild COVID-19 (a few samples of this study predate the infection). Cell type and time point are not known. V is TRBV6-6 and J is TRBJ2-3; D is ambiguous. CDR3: CASSYGLVRITDTQYF. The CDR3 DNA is TGTGCCAGCAGTTACGGTCTAGTGAGAATCACAGATACGCAGTATTTT.